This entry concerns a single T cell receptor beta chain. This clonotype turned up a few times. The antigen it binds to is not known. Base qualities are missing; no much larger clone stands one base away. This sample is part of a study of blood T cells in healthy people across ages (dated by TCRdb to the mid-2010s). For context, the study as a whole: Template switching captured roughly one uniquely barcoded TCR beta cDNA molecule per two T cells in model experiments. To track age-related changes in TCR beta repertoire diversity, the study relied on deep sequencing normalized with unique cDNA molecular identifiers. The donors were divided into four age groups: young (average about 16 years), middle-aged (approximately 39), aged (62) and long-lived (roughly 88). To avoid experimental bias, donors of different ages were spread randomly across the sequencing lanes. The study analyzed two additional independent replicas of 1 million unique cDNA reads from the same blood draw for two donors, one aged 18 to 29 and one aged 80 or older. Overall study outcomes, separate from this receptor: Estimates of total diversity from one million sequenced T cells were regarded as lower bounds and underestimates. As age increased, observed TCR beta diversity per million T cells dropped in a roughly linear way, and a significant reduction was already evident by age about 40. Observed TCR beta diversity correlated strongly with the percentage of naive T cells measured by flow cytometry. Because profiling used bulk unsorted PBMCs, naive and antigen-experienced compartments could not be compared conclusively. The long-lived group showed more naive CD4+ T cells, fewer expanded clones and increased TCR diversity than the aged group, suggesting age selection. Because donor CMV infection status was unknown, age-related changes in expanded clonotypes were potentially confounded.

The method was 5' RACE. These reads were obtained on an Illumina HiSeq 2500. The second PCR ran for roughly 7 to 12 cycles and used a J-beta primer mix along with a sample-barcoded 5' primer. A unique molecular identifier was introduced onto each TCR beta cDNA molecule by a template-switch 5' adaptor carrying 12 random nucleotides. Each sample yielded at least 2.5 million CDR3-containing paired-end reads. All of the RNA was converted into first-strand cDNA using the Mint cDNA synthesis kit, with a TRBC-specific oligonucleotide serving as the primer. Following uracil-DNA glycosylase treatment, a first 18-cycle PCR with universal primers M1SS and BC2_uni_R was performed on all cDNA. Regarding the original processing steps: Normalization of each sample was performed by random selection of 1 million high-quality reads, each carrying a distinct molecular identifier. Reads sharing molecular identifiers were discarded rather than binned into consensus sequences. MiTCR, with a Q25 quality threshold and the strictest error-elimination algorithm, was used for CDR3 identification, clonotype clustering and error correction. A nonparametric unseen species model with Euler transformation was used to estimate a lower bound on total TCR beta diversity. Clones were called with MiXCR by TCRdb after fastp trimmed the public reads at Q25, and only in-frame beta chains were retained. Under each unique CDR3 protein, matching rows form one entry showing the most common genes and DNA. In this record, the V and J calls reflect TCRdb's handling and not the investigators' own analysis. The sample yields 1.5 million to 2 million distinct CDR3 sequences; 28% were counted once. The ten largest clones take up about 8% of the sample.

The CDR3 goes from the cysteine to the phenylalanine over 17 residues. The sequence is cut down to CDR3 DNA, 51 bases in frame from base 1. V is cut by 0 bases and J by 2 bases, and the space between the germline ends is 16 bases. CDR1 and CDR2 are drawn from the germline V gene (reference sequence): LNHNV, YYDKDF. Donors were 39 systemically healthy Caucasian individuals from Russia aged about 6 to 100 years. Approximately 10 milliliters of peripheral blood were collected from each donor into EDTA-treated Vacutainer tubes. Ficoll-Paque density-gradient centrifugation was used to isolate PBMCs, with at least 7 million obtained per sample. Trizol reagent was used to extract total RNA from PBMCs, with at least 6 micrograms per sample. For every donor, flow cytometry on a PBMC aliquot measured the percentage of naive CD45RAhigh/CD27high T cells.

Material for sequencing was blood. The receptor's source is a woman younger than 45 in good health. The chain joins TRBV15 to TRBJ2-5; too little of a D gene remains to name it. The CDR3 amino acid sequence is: CATSRDGVPSRQETQYF. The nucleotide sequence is TGTGCCACCAGCAGAGATGGGGTGCCCTCACGGCAAGAGACCCAGTACTTC.